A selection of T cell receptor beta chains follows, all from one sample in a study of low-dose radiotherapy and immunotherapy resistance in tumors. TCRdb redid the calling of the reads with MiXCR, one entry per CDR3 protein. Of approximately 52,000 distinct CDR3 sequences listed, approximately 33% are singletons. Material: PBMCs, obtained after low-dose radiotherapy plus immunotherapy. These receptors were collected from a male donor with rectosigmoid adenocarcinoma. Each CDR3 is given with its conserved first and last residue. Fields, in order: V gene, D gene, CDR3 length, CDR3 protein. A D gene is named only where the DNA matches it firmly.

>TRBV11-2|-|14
CASSLVPGTYEQYF
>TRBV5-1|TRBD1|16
CASSLPTGSSYNEQFF
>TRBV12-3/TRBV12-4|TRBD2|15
CASSLGGGISDTQYF
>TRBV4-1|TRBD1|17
CASSQGQTGASTDTQYF
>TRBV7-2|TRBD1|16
CASSPRQGRLSYEQYF
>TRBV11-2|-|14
CASSPRTGKGTQYF
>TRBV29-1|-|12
CSSGPSTDTQYF
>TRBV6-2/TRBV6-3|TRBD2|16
CASSGMTSGRWYEQFF
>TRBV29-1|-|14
CSVALRGANYGYTF
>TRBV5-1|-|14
CASSLLGTNQPQHF
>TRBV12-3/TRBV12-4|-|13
CASALSVNSPLHF
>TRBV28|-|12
CASSGEKDGYTF
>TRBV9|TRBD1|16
CASSVVAVDRGNEQFF
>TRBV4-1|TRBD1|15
CASNIGQAANYGYTF
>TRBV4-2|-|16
CASSQEAGGSSYEQYF
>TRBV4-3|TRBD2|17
CASSQDWVAGAQDTQYF
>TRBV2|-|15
CASSAERLGPDTQYF
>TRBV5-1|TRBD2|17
CASSPDPGGRQSYEQYF
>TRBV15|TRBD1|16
CATSRGGQENNSPLHF
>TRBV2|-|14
CASSESGTLNTIYF
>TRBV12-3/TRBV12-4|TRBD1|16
CASSSGTGRYQETQYF